One and the same sample provided the 27 T cell receptor beta chains below, sequenced in a study of preoperative IRX-2 immunotherapy in early breast cancer. Stated treatment: preoperative locoregional IRX-2 cytokine immunotherapy. Clones were sequenced by immunoSEQ multiplex PCR, and TCRdb holds only the in-frame ones, with some missing. Found here are over 25,000 clones, roughly 80% of them singletons; the top ten hold roughly 2.6%. Source: lymph node tissue, taken from a patient treated with IRX-2 immunotherapy. All receptors derive from a human donor with breast cancer.

The rearrangement links TRBV6-8 to TRBJ1-2; 7 positions agree with TRBD1. J gave up 5 bases and V 2 bases, and 5 bases lay outside the gene matches. Germline assignment: CDR1 MNHGY and CDR2 SAAAGT. The CDR3 runs 14 residues. CDR3 sequence (DNA): TGTGCCAGCAGTTACGAGGGGGCCGATTATGGCTACACCTTC. It codes for CASSYEGADYGYTF.

The chain combines TRBV14 with TRBJ2-7, with D hard to call. CDR1 is SGHDN and CDR2 is FVKESK in the germline V gene. This CDR3 region has 13 residues. The ends were cut back, 5 bases at V and 0 bases at J, with 8 bases in the middle. The CDR3 here is CASSGENSYEQYF. The CDR3 region has the DNA TGTGCCAGCAGCGGGGAAAACTCCTACGAGCAGTACTTC.

A few counts support this clone. The chain links TRBV6-8 to TRBJ2-7; D may be TRBD1 or TRBD2 (6 bases each). CDR3 size: 15 residues. CDR1 and CDR2 from the germline V gene are MNHGY and SAAAGT. The germline V and J ends were trimmed by 7 bases and 7 bases, with 23 bases remaining between them. The CDR3 DNA reads as TGTGCCAGCATTAAGGGGGGACTGGGCGTTTGGGAGCAGTACTTC. Encoded protein: CASIKGGLGVWEQYF.

The chain couples TRBV19 to TRBJ1-5; 7 nucleotides line up with TRBD1. The ends lost 8 bases at V and 0 bases at J; junction bases unmatched: 13. CDR3 length: 17 amino acids. Germline values: CDR1 LNHDA, CDR2 SQIVND (reference sequence). CDR3 sequence: CASLKGDSLLSNQPQHF. The CDR3 DNA is TGTGCCAGTCTTAAAGGGGACAGCCTACTTAGCAATCAGCCCCAGCATTTT.

V and J are TRBV28 and TRBJ1-6, with D hard to call. Trimming shortened V by 7 bases and J by 6 bases, and 16 bases separated the two germline ends. Per germline, CDR1 MDHEN and CDR2 SYDVKM. This CDR3 has 15 amino acids. Here the CDR3 reads CASKSYPGGNSPLHF. The CDR3 coding sequence is TGTGCCAGCAAGTCGTACCCAGGTGGTAATTCACCCCTCCACTTT.

The genes are TRBV19 and TRBJ1-6; D gene ambiguous. CDR1 LNHDA and CDR2 SQIVND come from the germline V gene (reference sequence). V shed 8 bases and J shed 7 bases, with 12 bases lying between them. The CDR3 sequence is 13 residues long. CDR3 region: CASGGSSNSPLHF. CDR3 coding DNA: TGTGCCAGTGGTGGGTCATCCAATTCACCCCTCCACTTT.

This chain joins TRBV29-1 and TRBJ1-1; a weak D match, TRBD1 (6 bases). The germline gives CDR1 SQVTM, CDR2 ANQGSEA. The CDR3 loop spans 14 amino acids. V lost 1 base and J 3 bases, leaving 12 bases between the germline ends. CDR3 bases: TGCAGCGTTGAAGGGAGGGGGGTAGACACTGAAGCTTTCTTT. It codes for CSVEGRGVDTEAFF.

The chain has TRBV27 and TRBJ2-7; D is unclear. The CDR3 contains 14 residues. Trimming cost V 5 bases and J 4 bases, with 15 bases left between them. Germline assignment: CDR1 MNHEY and CDR2 SMNVEV (reference sequence). CDR3 DNA: TGTGCCAGCAGTCCCTTCCGGGTGCAATACGAGCAGTACTTC. Translated, it gives CASSPFRVQYEQYF.

The chain joins TRBV28 to TRBJ2-6, with D unclear. V was clipped by 1 base and J by 5 bases, with 12 bases between them. The CDR3 runs 16 residues. Germline CDR1 MDHEN, CDR2 SYDVKM. The CDR3 coding sequence is TGTGCCAGCAGTTTATTGTCCCAGCTCTGGGCCAACGTCCTGACTTTC. Its translation is CASSLLSQLWANVLTF.

The J gene is TRBJ2-7, the V gene TRBV28; 11 bases fit TRBD2. Germline-derived CDR1 and CDR2 are MDHEN and SYDVKM. The CDR3 consists of 14 residues. Unmatched junction bases numbered 6, after V lost 10 bases and J lost 1 base. CDR3 region: CATITSGSSYEQYF. CDR3 bases: TGTGCCACCATAACTAGCGGGAGTTCCTACGAGCAGTACTTC.

This clone was counted only a few times. The V call is TRBV19, the J call TRBJ2-1; D uncertain. The CDR3 runs to 15 residues. V was cut by 4 bases and J by 4 bases, with 14 bases left in between. CDR1 is LNHDA, CDR2 SQIVND, per germline (reference sequence). The CDR3 coding sequence is TGTGCCAGTAGTAACCCTTGGGTAGAGTACAATGAGCAGTTCTTC. Translation gives CASSNPWVEYNEQFF.

This clone was observed a handful of times. V gene TRBV28 combines with J gene TRBJ1-3, with a tentative D call TRBD1 (5 bases). Germline V gene sequence: CDR1 MDHEN, CDR2 SYDVKM. Deletions cut 6 bases from V and 0 bases from J, with 9 bases between. The CDR3 length is 14 residues. CDR3 sequence (DNA): TGTGCCAGCAGCCTCGGGGGCTCTGGAAACACCATATATTTT. Protein sequence: CASSLGGSGNTIYF.

The chain employs TRBV5-1 and TRBJ1-3; 9 nucleotides align to TRBD1. Germline assignment: CDR1 SGHRS and CDR2 YFSETQ. J gave up 0 bases and V 7 bases, and 2 bases lay outside the gene matches. The CDR3 is 14 amino acids. For the CDR3, the DNA is TGCGCCAGCGGACAGGGGCGCTCTGGAAACACCATATATTTT. Translating gives CASGQGRSGNTIYF.

This clone came up once. V gene TRBV29-1 combines with J gene TRBJ2-2; possibly TRBD2 for D (6 bases). With 6 bases removed from V and 6 bases from J, the gap between germline ends came to 23 bases. CDR3 length: 16 amino acids. Germline CDR1 is SQVTM and CDR2 is ANQGSEA. CDR3 amino acids: CSVEDRTTGQAGELFF. CDR3 DNA: TGCAGCGTGGAGGACCGGACTACTGGGCAGGCCGGGGAGCTGTTTTTT.

This chain joins TRBV28 and TRBJ2-1, with D possibly TRBD1 on 6 matching bases. Trimming removed 3 bases from V and 3 bases from J, with 12 bases in between. Germline V CDR1 and CDR2: MDHEN, SYDVKM. The CDR3 contains 15 residues. CDR3 protein: CASSLQGTGYNEQFF. As DNA, the CDR3 is TGTGCCAGCAGTTTGCAGGGGACCGGCTACAATGAGCAGTTCTTC.

This chain joins TRBV5-1 and TRBJ2-1; D unresolved. The V end lost 6 bases, the J end lost 2 bases, and 12 bases lay between the germline ends. The germline CDR1 and CDR2 sequences are SGHRS and YFSETQ. CDR3 length equals 14 residues. CDR3: CASTIGAAYNEQFF. The CDR3 DNA reads as TGCGCCAGCACCATTGGAGCAGCCTACAATGAGCAGTTCTTC.

V is TRBV6-8 and J is TRBJ1-1; D is ambiguous. CDR3 length: 13 residues. Per germline, CDR1 MNHGY and CDR2 SAAAGT. The germline V and J ends were trimmed by 2 bases and 2 bases, with 6 bases remaining between them. The CDR3 region is CASSYVTNTEAFF. The CDR3 nucleotides are TGTGCCAGCAGTTACGTGACAAACACTGAAGCTTTCTTT.

With respect to this clone: The junction differs from germline at one of its ends, possibly a read error. The chain joins TRBV6-4 to TRBJ2-7; possibly TRBD2 for D (6 bases). Germline CDR1 MRHNA, CDR2 SNTAGT. This CDR3 has 16 amino acids. The CDR3 DNA is TGTGCCAGCAGTTACTCCGCGGGGAGCGGGTCCTACGAGCAGTACTTC. The encoded protein is CASSYSAGSGSYEQYF.

This sequence joins TRBV12-5 and TRBJ1-1; D remains unclear. CDR3 length equals 14 residues. Germline values: CDR1 LGHNT, CDR2 FRNRAP. CDR3 in DNA: TGTGCCAGCAAAAGGACGGGAACTAACACTGAAGCTTTCTTT. This translates into CASKRTGTNTEAFF. The variable domain in full, completed from reference TRBV12-5 and TRBJ1-1, reads DARVTQTPRHKVTEMGQEVTMRCQPILGHNTVFWYRQTMMQGLELLAYFRNRAPLDDSGMPKDRFSAEMPDATLATLKIQPSEPRDSAVYFCASKRTGTNTEAFFGQGTRLTVV.

The genes are TRBV28 and TRBJ2-5; D might be TRBD1 (5 bases). CDR3 length equals 14 residues. V gave up 1 base and J gave up 2 bases, with 8 bases separating them. CDR1 and CDR2 (germline): MDHEN, SYDVKM. The CDR3 loop is CASSLSAGQETQYF. In DNA form, the CDR3 reads TGTGCCAGCAGTTTATCGGCAGGGCAAGAGACCCAGTACTTC.

This chain joins TRBV15 and TRBJ1-2, with a tentative D call TRBD1 (5 bases). The CDR3 runs 14 residues. V lost 0 bases, J lost 4 bases, and 9 bases lay in between. Germline CDR1 reads LNHNV; CDR2 reads YYDKDF (reference sequence). The CDR3 loop is CATSRDVGGYGYTF. In DNA, the CDR3 is TGTGCCACCAGCAGAGATGTGGGGGGCTATGGCTACACCTTC.

The chain carries TRBV19 and TRBJ1-3, with D unresolved. There are 19 residues in the CDR3. Trimming left V 3 bases short and J 0 bases short, with 21 bases between. Germline lookup yields CDR1 LNHDA and CDR2 SQIVND (reference sequence). CDR3 sequence reads: CASSILPRPTPFSGNTIYF. CDR3 nucleotides: TGTGCCAGTAGTATCCTCCCCAGGCCCACTCCCTTCTCTGGAAACACCATATATTTT.

CDR3 in DNA: TGTGCCAGCAGTACCCGCCGACAGGACGAGACCCAGTACTTC. This translates into CASSTRRQDETQYF. V is TRBV6-7 and J is TRBJ2-5, with a possible D match to TRBD1 (6 bases). TRBV6-7 is labeled an ORF, and its function is uncertain. V was trimmed by 5 bases and J by 5 bases, leaving 15 bases between them. The CDR3 spans 14 residues.

This sequence joins TRBV19 and TRBJ1-3; unclear D gene. V shed 6 bases and J shed 0 bases, with 15 bases lying between them. This CDR3 contains 16 residues. The V gene's germline CDR1 is LNHDA and CDR2 SQIVND (reference sequence). The CDR3 nucleotides read TGTGCCAGTAGCCGAAGCCACAGTCTCTCTGGAAACACCATATATTTT. Translating it yields CASSRSHSLSGNTIYF.

The chain recombines TRBV18 with TRBJ2-7, with a weak D call TRBD2 (6 bases). Trimming removed 3 bases at V and 1 base at J, with 16 bases between. This CDR3 has 16 residues. Germline loops: CDR1 KGHSH, CDR2 LQKENI. The CDR3 protein is CASSPPTGRGSYEQYF. The CDR3 DNA is TGTGCCAGCTCACCGCCGACCGGCCGGGGGTCCTACGAGCAGTACTTC.

This clone appeared once. One end of the junction is discordant with germline, which a read error may explain. The chain employs TRBV15 and TRBJ2-3; D perhaps matches TRBD2 (6 bases). The CDR3 contains 16 residues. Germline loops: CDR1 LNHNV, CDR2 YYDKDF (reference sequence). CDR3 sequence (DNA): TGTGCCAGCAGCAAGGACACGGGGGTTAGCACAGATACGCAGTATTTT. It is translated as CASSKDTGVSTDTQYF.

The V gene is TRBV28, the J gene TRBJ1-2; D is possibly TRBD1 (5 bases). V gave up 1 base and J gave up 4 bases, with 19 bases separating them. CDR1 MDHEN and CDR2 SYDVKM come from the germline V gene. This CDR3 is 17 amino acids long. The CDR3 protein is CASSLSPGTSMLYGYTF. Written as DNA, the CDR3 is TGTGCCAGCAGTTTATCTCCCGGGACCTCTATGCTCTATGGCTACACCTTC.